Below are 10 T cell receptor beta chains sequenced from a single sample in a study of shared clonotypes between healthy human individuals. The naive CD8 subset, CD45RO-negative cells positively selected for CCR7, excluded terminally differentiated effector memory CD45RA+ cells. Profiled with immunoSEQ multiplex PCR; TCRdb holds only in-frame clones, not every one. The repertoire includes hundreds of thousands of clones, approximately 90% of them detected once, and about 24% sits in the top ten. Input material: naive CD8+ T cells sorted from blood. All receptors come from a man between 25 and 39 years old in good health.

This clone appeared a single time. The gene calls are TRBV10-2 and TRBJ2-1; 13 positions agree with TRBD2. V trimming: 9 bases; J trimming: 8 bases; junction bases outside the gene matches: 13. CDR1 is WSHSY, CDR2 SAAADI, per germline. CDR3 size: 16 residues. CDR3 protein: CASEEGTSGMRDEQFF. The CDR3 DNA follows: TGCGCCAGTGAGGAAGGGACTAGCGGGATGCGGGATGAGCAGTTCTTC.

The genes are TRBV19 and TRBJ2-5; no firm D call. This CDR3 region has 14 residues. The germline V gene encodes CDR1 LNHDA and CDR2 SQIVND (reference sequence). Trimming took 4 bases from V and 2 from J, leaving 11 bases between them. This CDR3 reads CASSNVGFQETQYF. CDR3 DNA sequence: TGTGCCAGTAGTAATGTGGGGTTTCAAGAGACCCAGTACTTC.

The chain recombines TRBV11-2 with TRBJ2-1, with 12 bases aligning to TRBD2. The CDR3 covers 15 residues. V lost 1 base to trimming and J lost 5 bases; unmatched junction nucleotides: 0. Germline V gives CDR1 SGHAT, CDR2 FQNNGV. The CDR3 coding sequence is TGTGCCAGCAGCTTAGGACTAGCGGGAGACAATGAGCAGTTCTTC. Amino acids: CASSLGLAGDNEQFF.

For this clone: The sample carries other DNA sequences with the same CDR3. This rearrangement joins TRBV27 to TRBJ1-5; D not certain. Germline V lookup: CDR1 MNHEY, CDR2 SMNVEV (reference sequence). Trimming left V 0 bases short and J 4 bases short, with 4 bases between. The CDR3 has 13 amino acids. The CDR3 loop reads CASSLSINQPQHF. The CDR3 bases are TGTGCCAGCAGTTTATCAATAAATCAGCCCCAGCATTTT.

The chain employs TRBV7-2 and TRBJ2-2, with TRBD1 matching 8 bases. The CDR3 has 19 residues. Looked up from germline, CDR1 is SGHTA and CDR2 is FQGNSA. The trim removed 2 bases at V and 3 bases at J, leaving 14 bases unmatched. The CDR3 DNA is TGTGCCAGCAGCTTAATGGGCCATGCGCCGACAGGGGACACCGGGGAGCTGTTTTTT. It is translated as CASSLMGHAPTGDTGELFF.

The chain uses TRBV29-1 and TRBJ2-7, with unresolved D. CDR3 length: 15 residues. Trimming pared 3 bases from V and 1 base from J, leaving 16 bases between. Germline V gene sequence: CDR1 SQVTM, CDR2 ANQGSEA. The CDR3 sequence: CSVDLLTELSYEQYF. DNA of the CDR3: TGCAGCGTTGACCTTTTGACCGAACTATCCTACGAGCAGTACTTC.

The genes are TRBV21-1 and TRBJ2-1; the table gives TRBD2 as D, unverified against the DNA. TRBV21-1 represents a pseudogene. This CDR3 has 14 amino acids. The CDR3 DNA sequence: TGTGCCAGCAGCAACCCGGACCTGCCGACTAACCAGTTCTTC. Its translation: CASSNPDLPTNQFF.

This chain joins TRBV7-9 and TRBJ2-1; either TRBD1 or TRBD2 may fit D (6 bases each). CDR3 size: 16 residues. Between the trimmed V and J ends, which lost 3 bases and 9 bases, there was a span of 21 bases. Germline V CDR1 and CDR2: SEHNR, FQNEAQ (reference sequence). DNA for the CDR3: TGTGCCAGCAGCTTGAGGGGGGAGTTGGGAGAGGGTGAGCAGTTCTTC. Its protein is CASSLRGELGEGEQFF.

The V call is TRBV10-3, the J call TRBJ2-7; 9 positions match TRBD1. CDR1 and CDR2 from the germline V gene are ENHRY and SYGVKD. CDR3 size: 14 residues. J gave up 6 bases and V 6 bases, and 9 bases lay outside the gene matches. The CDR3 loop reads CAISDRTGVVEQYF. Here the CDR3 DNA reads TGTGCCATCAGCGATCGGACAGGGGTAGTCGAGCAGTACTTC.

The chain couples TRBV2 to TRBJ2-7; D not certain. Trimming took 8 bases from V and 5 from J, leaving 16 bases between them. The length of the CDR3 is 13 residues. Looked up from germline, CDR1 is SNHLY and CDR2 is FYNNEI. CDR3 in amino acids: CASAITILNEQYF. The CDR3 DNA follows: TGTGCCAGCGCGATCACAATTTTGAACGAGCAGTACTTC.